The 21 T cell receptor beta chains below come from one sample, sequenced in a study of T cells in narcolepsy. Libraries were prepared by immunoSEQ multiplex PCR; TCRdb keeps only in-frame clonotypes and omits some of them. This sample yields 20,000 to 30,000 clones, of which roughly 64% are seen a single time; around 12% belongs to the top ten. The sequenced sample consisted of memory (CD45RA-) CD4+ T cells from blood. These receptors all stem from a human donor in good health.

This clone came up once. The genes are TRBV5-1 and TRBJ1-1; D ambiguous. Germline V lookup: CDR1 SGHRS, CDR2 YFSETQ. The CDR3 loop spans 15 amino acids. The V end lost 0 bases, the J end lost 1 base, and 10 bases lay between the germline ends. The CDR3 region has the DNA TGCGCCAGCAGCTTGGGGAATACAGCGAACACTGAAGCTTTCTTT. It codes for CASSLGNTANTEAFF.

V and J are TRBV5-1 and TRBJ2-1; the D gene is possibly TRBD2 (6 bases). Germline assignment: CDR1 SGHRS and CDR2 YFSETQ. Trimming removed 5 bases from V and 3 bases from J, with 15 bases in between. The CDR3 has 15 amino acids. CDR3 coding DNA: TGCGCCAGCAGACCGGGACTCGCCCTCTACAATGAGCAGTTCTTC. Protein sequence: CASRPGLALYNEQFF.

Comments on this clone: One junction end does not reproduce the germline sequence, and a read error may be involved. The genes are TRBV7-9 and TRBJ1-1; D unclear. The CDR3 is made up of 13 amino acids. Germline CDR1 is SEHNR and CDR2 is FQNEAQ (reference sequence). This CDR3 reads CASSLATGTEAFF. The CDR3 DNA sequence: TGTGCCAGCAGCCTAGCCACCGGCACTGAAGCTTTCTTT.

This clone has only one observation. This chain connects TRBV7-2 to TRBJ2-6; D remains ambiguous. Germline loops: CDR1 SGHTA, CDR2 FQGNSA. V was pared by 5 bases and J by 4 bases, with 15 bases between. The CDR3 consists of 16 residues. The CDR3 loop is CASSLAYPGGANVLTF. The DNA for the CDR3 is TGTGCCAGCAGCCTCGCTTACCCCGGAGGGGCCAACGTCCTGACTTTC.

This clone was detected only a few times. The chain uses TRBV5-4 and TRBJ2-5, with D possibly matching TRBD2 (5 bases). The CDR3 is made up of 15 amino acids. The germline V gene encodes CDR1 SGHNT and CDR2 YYREEE (reference sequence). V lost 0 bases and J lost 4, with 13 bases in between. The CDR3 DNA sequence: TGTGCCAGCAGCTTGGACTCCCGGGGTGCAGAGACCCAGTACTTC. Its protein is CASSLDSRGAETQYF.

V is TRBV11-3 and J is TRBJ2-1; the match to TRBD1 covers 9 bases. Germline CDR1 reads SGHNT; CDR2 reads YENEEA. The CDR3 has 15 amino acids. The junction had 4 bases not matched to a gene; V was cut back by 1 base and J by 6 bases. For the CDR3, the DNA is TGTGCCAGCAGCTTAGGTGGGACAGGGTCCAATGAGCAGTTCTTC. Encoded protein: CASSLGGTGSNEQFF.

This chain uses TRBV7-6 with TRBJ2-1, with D possibly matching TRBD2 (6 bases). Germline CDR1 and CDR2: SGHVS and FNYEAQ. This CDR3 contains 15 residues. V lost 0 bases and J lost 7, with 13 bases in between. In DNA form, the CDR3 reads TGTGCCAGCAGCTTAGCGAGGGGAGGTGGAAATGAGCAGTTCTTC. Translating gives CASSLARGGGNEQFF.

The chain carries TRBV19 and TRBJ2-3; D is ambiguous. The V gene's germline CDR1 is LNHDA and CDR2 SQIVND (reference sequence). Trimming removed 6 bases from V and 2 bases from J, with 9 bases in between. The CDR3 extends over 13 amino acids. The CDR3 protein is CASSPFDTDTQYF. The CDR3 DNA follows: TGTGCCAGTAGCCCGTTCGACACAGATACGCAGTATTTT.

This rearrangement joins TRBV4-1 to TRBJ1-6; D not certain. The ends were cut back, 5 bases at V and 6 bases at J, with 5 bases in the middle. The CDR3 length is 12 residues. In germline, CDR1 is MGHRA, CDR2 YSYEKL. As DNA, the CDR3 is TGCGCCAGCAGCATGCGTAATTCACCCCTCCACTTT. This gives the protein CASSMRNSPLHF.

The chain joins TRBV10-2 to TRBJ2-6; D may match TRBD1 or TRBD2 (5 bases each). The ends were cut back, 10 bases at V and 0 bases at J, with 16 bases in the middle. Germline CDR1 and CDR2: WSHSY and SAAADI. CDR3 size: 16 residues. The CDR3 DNA follows: TGCGCCACGTGGGGGACGGACCACTCTGGGGCCAACGTCCTGACTTTC. Translated: CATWGTDHSGANVLTF.

The chain joins TRBV2 to TRBJ1-1; 7 positions agree with TRBD1. Losses at the gene ends were 6 bases for V and 1 base for J; bases not matched to a gene: 5. The CDR3 is 14 amino acids. Germline assignment: CDR1 SNHLY and CDR2 FYNNEI. CDR3 DNA: TGTGCCAGCAGGGAACAGGGGACGAACACTGAAGCTTTCTTT. This codes for CASREQGTNTEAFF.

The rearrangement links TRBV28 to TRBJ1-5, with 9 bases lining up with TRBD1. This CDR3 spans 15 amino acids. Germline loops: CDR1 MDHEN, CDR2 SYDVKM. Trimming cost V 5 bases and J 4 bases; bases outside gene matches: 6. DNA for the CDR3: TGTGCCAGCAGTAGACCGGGACAGGGTAATCAGCCCCAGCATTTT. Translation gives CASSRPGQGNQPQHF.

V and J are TRBV7-8 and TRBJ2-3, with D maybe TRBD2 (6 bases). Germline CDR1 is SGHVS and CDR2 is FQNEAQ. Trimming removed 5 bases from V and 2 bases from J, with 14 bases in between. The length of the CDR3 is 15 residues. The CDR3 loop reads CASSLRLDNTDTQYF. In DNA form, the CDR3 reads TGTGCCAGCAGCCTGCGACTAGACAACACAGATACGCAGTATTTT.

The rearrangement joins TRBV28 to TRBJ2-5; the D gene is possibly TRBD1 (6 bases). The V and J ends lost 5 bases and 0 bases respectively, with 13 bases between them. The CDR3 sequence is 15 residues long. CDR1 and CDR2 from the germline V gene are MDHEN and SYDVKM. CDR3 residues: CASSPTGQYQETQYF. In nucleotides, the CDR3 is TGTGCCAGCAGTCCTACCGGACAGTACCAAGAGACCCAGTACTTC.

The J gene is TRBJ2-7, the V gene TRBV4-1; 7 positions match TRBD1. This CDR3 has 14 residues. CDR1 is MGHRA, CDR2 YSYEKL, per germline. V trimming: 4 bases; J trimming: 1 base; junction bases outside the gene matches: 4. Here the CDR3 reads CASSLPGGSYEQYF. CDR3 DNA sequence: TGCGCCAGCAGCCTCCCAGGGGGTTCCTACGAGCAGTACTTC.

This clone was found a few times. This chain uses TRBV6-6 with TRBJ1-1; D unclear. The germline V gene encodes CDR1 MNHNY and CDR2 SVGAGI (reference sequence). The CDR3 sequence is 14 residues long. Trimming took 6 bases from V and 5 from J, leaving 16 bases between them. The CDR3 sequence: CASSPPSSRTEAFF. CDR3 DNA sequence: TGTGCCAGCAGCCCCCCCAGCTCGAGGACTGAAGCTTTCTTT.

The gene calls are TRBV28 and TRBJ1-5; TRBD1 matches 8 bases. Trimming took 5 bases from V and 6 from J; bases not matched to a gene: 15. Germline V gene lookup returns CDR1 MDHEN and CDR2 SYDVKM. The CDR3 extends over 17 amino acids. The CDR3 nucleotides read TGTGCCAGCAGTCCTTATGGACAGGGCGGGCTGGGTCAGCCCCAGCATTTT. Its translation is CASSPYGQGGLGQPQHF. The variable domain in full, with the rest retrieved from reference TRBV28 and TRBJ1-5, is DVKVTQSSRYLVKRTGEKVFLECVQDMDHENMFWYRQDPGLGLRLIYFSYDVKMKEKGDIPEGYSVSREKKERFSLILESASTNQTSMYLCASSPYGQGGLGQPQHFGDGTRLSIL.

V and J are TRBV11-1 and TRBJ2-7; TRBD2 matches at 10 bases. This CDR3 is built from 16 residues. V lost 2 bases, J lost 6 bases, and 10 bases stayed unmatched. Germline CDR1 and CDR2: SGHAT and FQDESV (reference sequence). This chain's CDR3 is CASSLPRLAGDFEQYF. The CDR3 DNA reads TGTGCCAGCAGCTTACCCCGGCTAGCGGGAGATTTCGAGCAGTACTTC.

The chain has TRBV18 and TRBJ1-3, with D possibly matching TRBD1 (5 bases). The germline V and J ends were trimmed by 6 bases and 0 bases, with 15 bases remaining between them. Germline CDR1 KGHSH, CDR2 LQKENI. The CDR3 sequence is 16 residues long. This chain's CDR3 is CASSRGVPGSGNTIYF. CDR3 DNA sequence: TGTGCCAGCTCCCGAGGGGTACCTGGCTCTGGAAACACCATATATTTT.

In its sample, this clone was seen once. V is TRBV5-5 and J is TRBJ2-7; D possibly matches TRBD1 or TRBD2 (6 bases each). Germline V gene sequence: CDR1 SGHKS, CDR2 YYEKEE (reference sequence). V was trimmed by 7 bases and J by 3 bases, leaving 14 bases between them. The CDR3 covers 13 residues. CDR3 amino acids: CASGTPGVYEQYF. Written as DNA, the CDR3 is TGTGCCAGCGGGACTCCAGGGGTCTACGAGCAGTACTTC.

This rearrangement joins TRBV14 to TRBJ1-1; D is ambiguous. The CDR3 contains 13 residues. The V end was cut by 0 bases, the J end by 5 bases, with 7 bases between. CDR1 and CDR2 from the germline V gene are SGHDN and FVKESK. The chain's CDR3 is CASSQEQWTEAFF. CDR3 bases: TGTGCCAGCAGCCAAGAACAGTGGACTGAAGCTTTCTTT.